The clone carrying this T cell receptor (beta chain) appeared many times. The use of a sample-barcoded 5' primer and a J-beta primer mix characterized a second PCR of 7 to 11 cycles. Each TCR beta cDNA got a 12-nucleotide random molecular identifier. TCRdb passed the 5' RACE reads through MiXCR, listing each CDR3 protein once. The repertoire holds approximately 830,000 distinct CDR3 sequences, 60% to 80% seen once, with roughly a quarter in the top ten. The CDR3 has 12 residues. V dropped 5 bases and J dropped 6 bases, with 9 bases sitting between them. From germline, CDR1 is SGHDN and CDR2 FVKESK. The data are from a study of blood T cells in healthy people across ages.

This receptor was identified in a man aged 30 to 45 in good health. This chain uses TRBV14 with TRBJ2-3, with D maybe TRBD1 (6 bases). The sequenced sample consisted of blood. The CDR3 here is CASSYRDDTQYF. CDR3 sequence (DNA): TGTGCCAGCAGCTACAGGGATGATACGCAGTATTTT.